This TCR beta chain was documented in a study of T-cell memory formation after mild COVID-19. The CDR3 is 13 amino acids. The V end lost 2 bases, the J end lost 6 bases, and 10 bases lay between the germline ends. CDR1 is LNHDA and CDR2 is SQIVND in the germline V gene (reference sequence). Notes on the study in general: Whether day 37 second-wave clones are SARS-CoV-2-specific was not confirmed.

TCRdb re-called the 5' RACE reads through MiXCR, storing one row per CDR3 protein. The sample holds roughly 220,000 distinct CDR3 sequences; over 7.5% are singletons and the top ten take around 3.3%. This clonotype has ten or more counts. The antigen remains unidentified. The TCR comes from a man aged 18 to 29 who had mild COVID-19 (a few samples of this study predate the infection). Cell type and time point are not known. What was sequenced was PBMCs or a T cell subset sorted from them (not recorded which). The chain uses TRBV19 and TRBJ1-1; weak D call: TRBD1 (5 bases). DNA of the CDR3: TGTGCCAGTAGTATATCTCCGGGACCTGAAGCTTTCTTT. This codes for CASSISPGPEAFF.